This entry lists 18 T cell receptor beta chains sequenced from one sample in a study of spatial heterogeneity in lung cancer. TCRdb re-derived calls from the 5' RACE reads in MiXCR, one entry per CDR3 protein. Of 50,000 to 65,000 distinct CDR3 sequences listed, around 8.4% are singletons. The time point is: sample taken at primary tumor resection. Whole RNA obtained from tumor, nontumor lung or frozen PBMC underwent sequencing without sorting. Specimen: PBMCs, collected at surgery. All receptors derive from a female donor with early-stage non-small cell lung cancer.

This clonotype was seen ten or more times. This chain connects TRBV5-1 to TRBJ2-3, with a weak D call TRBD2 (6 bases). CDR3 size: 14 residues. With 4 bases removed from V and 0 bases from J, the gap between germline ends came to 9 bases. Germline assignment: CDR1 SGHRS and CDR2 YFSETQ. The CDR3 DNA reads TGCGCCAGCAGCGTGGGACTGAGCACAGATACGCAGTATTTT. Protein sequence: CASSVGLSTDTQYF.

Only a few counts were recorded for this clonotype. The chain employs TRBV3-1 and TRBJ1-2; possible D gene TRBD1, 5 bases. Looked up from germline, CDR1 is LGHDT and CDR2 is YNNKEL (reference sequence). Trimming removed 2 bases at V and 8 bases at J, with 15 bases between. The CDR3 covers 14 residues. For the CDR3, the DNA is TGTGCCAGCAGCCAAATGGACATAGTGGGCGGCTACACCTTC. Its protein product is CASSQMDIVGGYTF.

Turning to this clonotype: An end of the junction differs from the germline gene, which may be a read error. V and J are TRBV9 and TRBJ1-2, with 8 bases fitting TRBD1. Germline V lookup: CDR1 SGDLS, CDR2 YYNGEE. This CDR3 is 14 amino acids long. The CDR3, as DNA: TGTGCCAGCAGCGTAGACGCAGGGGGCTATGGCTACCCCTTC. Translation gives CASSVDAGGYGYPF.

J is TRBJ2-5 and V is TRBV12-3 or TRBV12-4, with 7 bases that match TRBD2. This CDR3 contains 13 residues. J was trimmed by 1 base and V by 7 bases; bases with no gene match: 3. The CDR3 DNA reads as TGTGCCAGCACCCCGGGGGGCCAAGAGACCCAGTACTTC. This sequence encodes CASTPGGQETQYF.

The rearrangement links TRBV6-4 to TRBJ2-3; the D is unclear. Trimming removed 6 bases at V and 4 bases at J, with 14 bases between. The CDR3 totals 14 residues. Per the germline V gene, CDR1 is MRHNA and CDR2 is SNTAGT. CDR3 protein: CASSPVQASDTQYF. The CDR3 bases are TGTGCCAGCAGCCCCGTCCAGGCCTCAGATACGCAGTATTTT.

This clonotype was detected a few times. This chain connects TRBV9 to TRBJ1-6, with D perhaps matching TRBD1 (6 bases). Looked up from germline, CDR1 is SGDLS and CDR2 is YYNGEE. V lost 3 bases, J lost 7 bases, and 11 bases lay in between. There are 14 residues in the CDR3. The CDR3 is CASSAGAGNSPLHF. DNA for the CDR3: TGTGCCAGCAGCGCAGGGGCGGGGAATTCACCCCTCCACTTT.

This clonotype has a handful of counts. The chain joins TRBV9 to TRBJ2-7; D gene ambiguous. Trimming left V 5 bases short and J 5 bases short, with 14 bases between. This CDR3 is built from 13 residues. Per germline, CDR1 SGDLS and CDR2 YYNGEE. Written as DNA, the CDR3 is TGTGCCAGCAGTCCAGAGCCCCGGAACGAGCAGTACTTC. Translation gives CASSPEPRNEQYF. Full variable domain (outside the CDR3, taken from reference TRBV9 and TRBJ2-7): DSGVTQTPKHLITATGQRVTLRCSPRSGDLSVYWYQQSLDQGLQFLIQYYNGEERAKGNILERFSAQQFPDLHSELNLSSLELGDSALYFCASSPEPRNEQYFGPGTRLTVT.

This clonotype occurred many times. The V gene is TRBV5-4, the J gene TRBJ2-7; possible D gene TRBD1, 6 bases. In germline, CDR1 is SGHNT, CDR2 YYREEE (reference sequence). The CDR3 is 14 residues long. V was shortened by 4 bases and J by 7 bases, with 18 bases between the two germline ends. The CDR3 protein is CASSPTGNSLEQYF. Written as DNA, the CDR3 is TGTGCCAGCAGCCCCACAGGGAACTCCTTGGAGCAGTACTTC.

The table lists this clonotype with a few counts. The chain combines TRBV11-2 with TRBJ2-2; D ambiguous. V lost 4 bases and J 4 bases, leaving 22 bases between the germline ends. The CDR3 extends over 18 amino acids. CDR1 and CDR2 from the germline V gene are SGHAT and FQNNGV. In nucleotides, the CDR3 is TGTGCCAGCAGCTCTCCGGGCAACGTAATTCAGCCCACCGGGGAGCTGTTTTTT. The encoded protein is CASSSPGNVIQPTGELFF.

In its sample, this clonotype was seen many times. The CDR3, as DNA: TGTGCCAGCAGTTTATTGGGCAGGGAAACAGATACGCAGTATTTT. Encoded protein: CASSLLGRETDTQYF. This rearrangement joins TRBV28 to TRBJ2-3, with a possible D match to TRBD1 (5 bases). V shed 1 base and J shed 3 bases, with 11 bases lying between them. CDR1 is MDHEN and CDR2 is SYDVKM in the germline V gene. The CDR3 spans 15 residues.

As DNA, the CDR3 is TGTGCCAGCAGCGCTCAGGGAGAAGGCTACACCTTC. Translation: CASSAQGEGYTF. V usage is TRBV3-1 and J usage is TRBJ1-2, with a weak D call TRBD1 (5 bases). This CDR3 has 12 amino acids. In germline, CDR1 is LGHDT, CDR2 YNNKEL (reference sequence). The ends were cut back, 5 bases at V and 8 bases at J, with 12 bases in the middle. The full variable domain, completed using reference TRBV3-1 and TRBJ1-2, is DTAVSQTPKYLVTQMGNDKSIKCEQNLGHDTMYWYKQDSKKFLKIMFSYNNKELIINETVPNRFSPKSPDKAHLNLHINSLELGDSAVYFCASSAQGEGYTFGSGTRLTVV.

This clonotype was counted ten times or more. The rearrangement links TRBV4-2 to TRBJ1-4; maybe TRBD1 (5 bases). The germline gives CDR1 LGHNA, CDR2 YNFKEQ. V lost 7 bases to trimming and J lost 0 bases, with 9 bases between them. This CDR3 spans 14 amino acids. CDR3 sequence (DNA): TGTGCCAGCAAACAGGTAGCAACTAATGAAAAACTGTTTTTT. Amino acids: CASKQVATNEKLFF.

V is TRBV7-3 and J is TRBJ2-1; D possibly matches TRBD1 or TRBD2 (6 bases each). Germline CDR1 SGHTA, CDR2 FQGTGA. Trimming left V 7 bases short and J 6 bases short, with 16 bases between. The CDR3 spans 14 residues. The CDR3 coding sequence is TGTGCCAGCACCCAAGGGGGGCTTTTCAATGAGCAGTTCTTC. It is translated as CASTQGGLFNEQFF.

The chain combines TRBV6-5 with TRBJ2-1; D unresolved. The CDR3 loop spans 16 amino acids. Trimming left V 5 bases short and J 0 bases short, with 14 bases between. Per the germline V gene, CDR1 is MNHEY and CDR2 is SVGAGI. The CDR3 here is CASSPPGRRSYNEQFF. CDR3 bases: TGTGCCAGCAGTCCCCCGGGTAGACGCTCCTACAATGAGCAGTTCTTC.

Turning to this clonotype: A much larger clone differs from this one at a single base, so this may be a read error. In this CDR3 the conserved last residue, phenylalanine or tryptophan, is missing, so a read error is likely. The CDR3 sequence: CASSQGFKEAFS. CDR3 nucleotides: TGTGCCAGCAGCCAAGGATTCAAAGAAGCTTTCTCT. V and J are TRBV3-1 and TRBJ1-1; D is undetermined. The V end was cut by 1 base, the J end by 8 bases, with 8 bases between. The CDR3 is 12 residues long. The germline V gene encodes CDR1 LGHDT and CDR2 YNNKEL (reference sequence).

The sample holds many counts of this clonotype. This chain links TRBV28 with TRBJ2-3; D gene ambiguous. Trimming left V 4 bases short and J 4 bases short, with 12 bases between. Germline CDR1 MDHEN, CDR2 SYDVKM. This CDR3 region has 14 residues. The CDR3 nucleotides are TGTGCCAGCAGTTCCCCCCTAATACCAGATACGCAGTATTTT. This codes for CASSSPLIPDTQYF.

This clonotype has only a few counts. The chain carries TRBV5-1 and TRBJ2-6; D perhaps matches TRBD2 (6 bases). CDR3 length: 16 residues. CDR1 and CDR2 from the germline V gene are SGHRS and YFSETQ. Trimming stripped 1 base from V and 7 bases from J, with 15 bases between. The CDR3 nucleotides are TGCGCCAGCAGCTTGACAACGGGAGACGGCGCCAACGTCCTGACTTTC. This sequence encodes CASSLTTGDGANVLTF.

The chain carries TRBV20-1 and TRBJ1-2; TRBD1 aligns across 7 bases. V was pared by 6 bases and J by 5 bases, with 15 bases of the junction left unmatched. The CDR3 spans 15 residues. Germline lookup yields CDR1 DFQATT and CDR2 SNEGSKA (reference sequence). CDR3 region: CSASPRQGSLYGYTF. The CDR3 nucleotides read TGCAGTGCCTCCCCCCGACAGGGAAGTTTGTATGGCTACACCTTC.